The source of this TCR beta chain is a study of tissue T cells after allogeneic stem cell transplantation. Autopsy tissues spanned esophagus to rectum, liver, skin, and lymphoid organs including spleen. Produced via immunoSEQ multiplex PCR; TCRdb's table is partial and in-frame only. The sample consists of roughly 9,200 clones, roughly 60% of them appearing once. This clone occurred a few times. The ends lost 3 bases at V and 6 bases at J; junction bases unmatched: 5. The CDR3 runs to 14 residues. Germline CDR1 SGHRS, CDR2 YFSETQ. Sequenced here: tissue from the jejunum, sampled at autopsy. The chain joins TRBV5-1 to TRBJ2-3, with 9 nucleotides matching TRBD2. This clonotype originated in a woman between 18 and 50 years old with breast cancer. CDR3 residues: CASSSGTSSDTQYF. The CDR3, as DNA: TGCGCCAGCAGCTCCGGGACTAGCAGTGATACGCAGTATTTT.